These 3 T cell receptor beta chains were all obtained from the same sample, sequenced in a study of PD-1 blockade in mismatch repair-deficient tumors. Sequenced by immunoSEQ multiplex PCR; TCRdb stores in-frame clones only, minus some. The sample lists 15,000 or so clones; more than 65% were seen once. Sequenced here: PBMCs, sampled less than 15 weeks after starting pembrolizumab. These receptors were obtained from an adult with mismatch repair-deficient cancer.

The V gene is TRBV9, the J gene TRBJ1-2; D is unresolved. This CDR3 contains 13 residues. In germline, CDR1 is SGDLS, CDR2 YYNGEE. Trimming left V 0 bases short and J 2 bases short, with 5 bases between. The CDR3 nucleotides are TGTGCCAGCAGCGTAGACAAGAACTATGGCTACACCTTC. Protein sequence: CASSVDKNYGYTF.

This rearrangement joins TRBV25-1 to TRBJ2-7; 7 bases map to TRBD1. The V gene's germline CDR1 is MGHDK and CDR2 SYGVNS. The CDR3 spans 16 residues. V lost 1 base, J lost 2 bases, and 8 bases stayed unmatched. CDR3 DNA sequence: TGTGCCAGCAGTGAATTCACAGGGGCGTCCACCTACGAGCAGTACTTC. This encodes CASSEFTGASTYEQYF.

This rearrangement joins TRBV18 to TRBJ2-5; 10 bases agree with TRBD2. Germline V gives CDR1 KGHSH, CDR2 LQKENI. The junction had 5 bases not matched to a gene; V was cut back by 6 bases and J by 1 base. This CDR3 spans 15 amino acids. CDR3 sequence reads: CASSPGLASQETQYF. The CDR3 region has the DNA TGTGCCAGCTCGCCGGGACTAGCGTCCCAAGAGACCCAGTACTTC.